These T cell receptor beta chains were read from a single sample in a study of shared clonotypes between healthy human individuals. Data came from immunoSEQ multiplex PCR; TCRdb stores just in-frame clones and leaves some out. The sample contains roughly 500,000 clones, 70% to 80% of which appear only once. The material sequenced was PBMCs. These receptors all come from a middle-aged woman in good health. Some clones in this sample may be carry-over from other donors' samples. CDR3s include the opening cysteine and the closing phenylalanine or tryptophan. A D gene is named only where the DNA matches it firmly. Where a row states a size, it is once, few, many or the class of an expanded clone; other rows omit it.

J gene	V gene	clone size	D gene	CDR3 protein	CDR3 DNA
TRBJ1-5	TRBV2	-	-	CASNFVDQPQHF	TGTGCCAGCAACTTCGTTGATCAGCCCCAGCATTTT
TRBJ2-1	TRBV10-1	-	-	CASSESGRGEQFF	TGCGCCAGCAGTGAGAGTGGGAGAGGGGAGCAGTTCTTC
TRBJ1-5	TRBV4-1	few	-	CASSRGRIEPQHF	TGCGCCAGCAGCCGGGGAAGGATTGAGCCCCAGCATTTT
TRBJ2-7	TRBV7-8	few	-	CASSLVGEQYF	TGTGCCAGCAGCTTAGTAGGCGAGCAGTACTTC
TRBJ2-3	TRBV7-2	-	TRBD2	CASSSRAGAVTDTQYF	TGTGCCAGCAGCTCTCGAGCGGGAGCCGTTACAGATACGCAGTATTTT
TRBJ2-2	TRBV30	-	TRBD1	CAWSMTTGRPGELFF	TGTGCCTGGAGTATGACGACAGGGCGTCCCGGGGAGCTGTTCTTT
TRBJ2-1	TRBV29-1	many	-	CSAYTGYNEQFF	TGCAGCGCTTATACAGGGTACAATGAGCAGTTCTTC
TRBJ1-3	TRBV4-3	-	-	CASSQINGNTIYF	TGCGCCAGCAGCCAGATTAATGGGAACACCATATATTTT
TRBJ1-1	TRBV9	-	-	CASSASTGGNTEAFF	TGTGCCAGCAGCGCTTCGACAGGAGGGAACACTGAAGCTTTCTTT
TRBJ2-7	TRBV7-2	-	TRBD2	CASSVGTTREQYF	TGTGCCAGCAGCGTAGGGACTACAAGGGAGCAGTACTTC
TRBJ1-1	TRBV1	-	-	CTSSQESDQGTEAFF	TGCACCAGCAGCCAAGAATCGGACCAAGGGACTGAAGCTTTCTTT
TRBJ2-7	TRBV19	-	-	CASSTSHRTEQYF	TGTGCCAGTAGTACTTCCCATCGTACCGAGCAGTACTTC
TRBJ1-5	TRBV28	-	TRBD1	CASRPTGEGNQPQHF	TGTGCCAGCAGGCCTACAGGGGAGGGCAATCAGCCCCAGCATTTT
TRBJ1-2	TRBV23-1	-	TRBD1	CASSQSSGGATDYGYTF	TGCGCCAGCAGTCAATCCTCAGGGGGAGCTACTGACTATGGCTACACCTTC
TRBJ1-2	TRBV20-1	many	-	CSAALGGYTF	TGCAGTGCAGCCTTGGGAGGCTACACCTTC
TRBJ2-2	TRBV7-8	-	-	CASSSTRGGELFF	TGTGCCAGCAGCTCCACCCGTGGCGGGGAGCTGTTTTTT
TRBJ1-1	TRBV28	-	-	CASSPNDRPFLEAFF	TGTGCCAGCAGCCCCAATGACAGGCCCTTCCTCGAAGCTTTCTTT
TRBJ1-2	TRBV6-1	-	-	CASRPTGIYGYTF	TGTGCCAGCAGACCAACAGGGATCTATGGCTACACCTTC
TRBJ1-1	TRBV6-5	-	-	CASSYSLSRGTEAFF	TGTGCCAGCAGTTACTCGTTATCCCGGGGGACTGAAGCTTTCTTT
TRBJ1-2	TRBV9	-	-	CASSVIGRYGYTF	TGTGCCAGCAGCGTAATAGGTCGGTATGGCTACACCTTC